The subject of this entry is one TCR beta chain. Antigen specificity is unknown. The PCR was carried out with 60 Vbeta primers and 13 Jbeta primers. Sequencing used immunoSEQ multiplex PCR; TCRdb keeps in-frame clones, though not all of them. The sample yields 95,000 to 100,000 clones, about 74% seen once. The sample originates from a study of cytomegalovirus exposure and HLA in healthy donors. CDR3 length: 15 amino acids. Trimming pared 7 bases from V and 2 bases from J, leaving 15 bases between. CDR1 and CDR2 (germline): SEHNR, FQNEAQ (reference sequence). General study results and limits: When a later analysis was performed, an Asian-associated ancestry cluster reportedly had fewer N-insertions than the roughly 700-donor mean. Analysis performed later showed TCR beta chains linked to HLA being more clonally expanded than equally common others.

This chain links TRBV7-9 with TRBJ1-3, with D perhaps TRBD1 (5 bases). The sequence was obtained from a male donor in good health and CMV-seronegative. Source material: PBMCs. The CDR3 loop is CASTSSGGTGNTIYF. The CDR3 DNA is TGTGCCAGCACCTCCTCGGGGGGAACTGGAAACACCATATATTTT.